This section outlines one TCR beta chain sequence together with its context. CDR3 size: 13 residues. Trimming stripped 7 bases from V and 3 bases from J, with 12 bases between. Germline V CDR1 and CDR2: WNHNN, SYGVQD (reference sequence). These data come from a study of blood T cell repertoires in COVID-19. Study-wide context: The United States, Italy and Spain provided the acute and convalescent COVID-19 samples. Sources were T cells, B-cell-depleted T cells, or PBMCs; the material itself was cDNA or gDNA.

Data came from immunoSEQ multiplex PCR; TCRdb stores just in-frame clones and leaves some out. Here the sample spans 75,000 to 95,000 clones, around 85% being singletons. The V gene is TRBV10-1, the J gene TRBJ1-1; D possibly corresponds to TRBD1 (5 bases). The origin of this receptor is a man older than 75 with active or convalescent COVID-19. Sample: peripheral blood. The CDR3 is CASNGGVDTEAFF. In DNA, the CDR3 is TGCGCCAGCAACGGGGGTGTGGACACTGAAGCTTTCTTT.